This entry lists 16 T cell receptor beta chains sequenced from one sample in a study of blood T cell repertoires in COVID-19. Profiling relied on immunoSEQ multiplex PCR, and the TCRdb table lists in-frame clones only, not all of them. The sample carries fewer than 450,000 clones, less than 95% recorded once. The sample taken for sequencing was PBMCs or T cells enriched from blood (not recorded which). The receptor source for this set is a young man who had recovered from COVID-19.

The chain has TRBV27 and TRBJ1-1; 10 positions match TRBD1. In germline, CDR1 is MNHEY, CDR2 SMNVEV (reference sequence). The CDR3 covers 14 residues. The J segment lost 10 bases and the V segment lost 5 bases, leaving 10 bases of the junction unmatched. The CDR3 sequence is CASSPGQGKVGAFF. The CDR3 DNA reads TGTGCCAGCAGTCCGGGACAGGGGAAGGTAGGAGCTTTCTTT.

The gene calls are TRBV3-1 (or the pseudogene TRBV3-2) and TRBJ1-2; no reliable D call. The CDR3 has 14 amino acids. The germline gives CDR1 LGHDT, CDR2 YNNKEL (reference sequence). The ends were cut back, 2 bases at V and 1 base at J, with 8 bases in the middle. The CDR3 protein is CASSQSGVNYGYTF. CDR3 DNA: TGTGCCAGCAGCCAATCGGGAGTTAACTATGGCTACACCTTC.

CDR3 region: CSVEPVIETQYF. As DNA, the CDR3 is TGCAGCGTCGAACCGGTCATAGAGACCCAGTACTTC. The V call is TRBV29-1, the J call TRBJ2-5; D unresolved. Trimming cost V 6 bases and J 4 bases, with 12 bases left between them. Germline CDR1 and CDR2: SQVTM and ANQGSEA. The CDR3 has 12 residues. The full variable domain, with the rest looked up from reference TRBV29-1 and TRBJ2-5, is SAVISQKPSRDICQRGTSLTIQCQVDSQVTMMFWYRQQPGQSLTLIATANQGSEATYESGFVIDKFPISRPNLTFSTLTVSNMSPEDSSIYLCSVEPVIETQYFGPGTRLLVL.

The chain couples TRBV19 to TRBJ1-1, with a possible D match to TRBD1 (6 bases). Per germline, CDR1 LNHDA and CDR2 SQIVND (reference sequence). The V end lost 5 bases, the J end lost 0 bases, and 10 bases lay between the germline ends. The CDR3 totals 14 residues. The CDR3 sequence is CASSYDRLNTEAFF. DNA for the CDR3: TGTGCCAGTAGTTACGACAGGTTGAACACTGAAGCTTTCTTT.

The rearrangement links TRBV19 to TRBJ1-5, with 9 bases that match TRBD1. CDR1 and CDR2 from the germline V gene are LNHDA and SQIVND (reference sequence). This CDR3 contains 15 residues. V shed 5 bases and J 2 bases; nucleotides not matched to a gene: 4. The CDR3 DNA sequence: TGTGCCAGTAGTCCCCGGACAGGGGGCAATCAGCCCCAGCATTTT. This gives the protein CASSPRTGGNQPQHF.

This clone occurred once. The rearrangement links TRBV10-3 to TRBJ1-1; D gene ambiguous. The CDR3 runs 13 residues. V lost 2 bases and J lost 11, with 15 bases in between. Germline CDR1 ENHRY, CDR2 SYGVKD. The CDR3: CAISEAKPRVAFF. The DNA for the CDR3 is TGTGCCATCAGTGAGGCCAAACCTCGGGTGGCTTTCTTT.

The rearrangement uses TRBV6-6 and TRBJ2-1; 7 positions match TRBD1. The CDR3 consists of 14 residues. V gave up 1 base and J gave up 5 bases; unmatched junction bases: 2. The germline V gene encodes CDR1 MNHNY and CDR2 SVGAGI (reference sequence). The CDR3 sequence is CASSYWTGNNEQFF. The CDR3 nucleotides read TGTGCCAGCAGTTACTGGACAGGCAACAATGAGCAGTTCTTC.

The V gene is TRBV5-1, the J gene TRBJ1-2; 10 nucleotides match TRBD1. Germline V gene sequence: CDR1 SGHRS, CDR2 YFSETQ. The CDR3 runs 15 residues. Germline trimming cut 7 bases from V and 4 bases from J; bases unmatched to any gene: 10. CDR3 sequence reads: CASGQGVAAFYGYTF. The CDR3 DNA reads TGCGCCAGCGGACAGGGGGTCGCGGCCTTCTATGGCTACACCTTC.

This clone was seen once. The CDR3 reads CASSLVAGYSEKLFF. The CDR3 DNA is TGCGCCAGCAGCTTGGTAGCAGGGTATAGTGAAAAACTGTTTTTT. The chain combines TRBV5-1 with TRBJ1-4; a possible D gene is TRBD1 (5 bases). Trimming removed 0 bases from V and 7 bases from J, with 13 bases in between. The CDR3 is 15 residues long. Germline V gene data show CDR1 as SGHRS and CDR2 as YFSETQ. Full variable domain (remainder filled in from reference TRBV5-1 and TRBJ1-4): KAGVTQTPRYLIKTRGQQVTLSCSPISGHRSVSWYQQTPGQGLQFLFEYFSETQRNKGNFPGRFSGRQFSNSRSEMNVSTLELGDSALYLCASSLVAGYSEKLFFGSGTQLSVL.

This chain links TRBV2 with TRBJ1-1; D possibly corresponds to TRBD1 (6 bases). V dropped 5 bases and J dropped 4 bases, with 11 bases sitting between them. The germline V gene has CDR1 SNHLY and CDR2 FYNNEI. This CDR3 spans 13 amino acids. This chain's CDR3 is CASSSAGATEAFF. The CDR3 bases are TGTGCCAGCAGTTCAGCGGGGGCCACTGAAGCTTTCTTT.

The V and J genes are TRBV5-6 and TRBJ2-2, with TRBD1 matching over 11 bases. Trimming removed 5 bases from V and 6 bases from J; junction bases left unmatched: 9. The CDR3 covers 16 residues. CDR1 SGHDT and CDR2 YYEEEE come from the germline V gene. In nucleotides, the CDR3 is TGTGCCAGCAGTAACCGGGACAGGGGGTGGTCCGGGGAGCTGTTTTTT. Residues: CASSNRDRGWSGELFF.

The chain is built from TRBV19 and TRBJ1-5; D is undetermined. This CDR3 is 13 amino acids long. With 5 bases removed from V and 3 bases from J, the gap between germline ends came to 8 bases. Germline V CDR1 and CDR2: LNHDA, SQIVND (reference sequence). The CDR3 DNA follows: TGTGCCAGTAGTTCCGGGAACAATCAGCCCCAGCATTTT. Its protein product is CASSSGNNQPQHF.

V and J are TRBV10-2 and TRBJ1-6, with D maybe TRBD1 (6 bases). Trimming left V 2 bases short and J 7 bases short, with 15 bases between. In germline, CDR1 is WSHSY, CDR2 SAAADI. CDR3 length equals 16 residues. CDR3 DNA sequence: TGCGCCAGCAGTGAGATGGCAGGGGTTAGAAATTCACCCCTCCACTTT. Encoded protein: CASSEMAGVRNSPLHF.

V is TRBV3-1 (or the pseudogene TRBV3-2) and J is TRBJ1-2, with 8 bases matching TRBD1. Germline V gene lookup returns CDR1 LGHDT and CDR2 YNNKEL (reference sequence). J gave up 3 bases and V 0 bases, and 3 bases lay outside the gene matches. There are 15 residues in the CDR3. The CDR3 reads CASSQEWTGHYGYTF. The CDR3 DNA is TGTGCCAGCAGCCAAGAATGGACAGGGCACTATGGCTACACCTTC.

V gene TRBV18 combines with J gene TRBJ1-3; D not certain. V was clipped by 2 bases and J by 1 base, with 12 bases between them. Germline loops: CDR1 KGHSH, CDR2 LQKENI. CDR3 size: 16 residues. In DNA, the CDR3 is TGTGCCAGCTCACCAACAGACAAAAGATCTGGAAACACCATATATTTT. Its translation is CASSPTDKRSGNTIYF.

The chain joins TRBV7-9 to TRBJ1-4; 8 bases map to TRBD1. The CDR3 has 14 residues. Germline V gene lookup returns CDR1 SEHNR and CDR2 FQNEAQ (reference sequence). V was pared by 3 bases and J by 6 bases, with 3 bases of the junction left unmatched. CDR3 in DNA: TGTGCCAGCAGCTTTCAGGGGGCGTATGAAAAACTGTTTTTT. It yields the protein CASSFQGAYEKLFF.